This record covers a single T cell receptor beta chain. The antigen remains unidentified. Indicated treatment: approximately nine-day PBMC culture with coronavirus spike peptide pools or control peptides (ViraFEST assay). Investigators obtained the unexposed donor's CD4+ T cells before the COVID-19 pandemic (2011-2018). Scientists ran DNA taken from cultured CD4+ T cells through the Oncomine TCR Beta short-read assay for sequencing. Using its own MiXCR run on the PCR reads, TCRdb lists one record per CDR3 protein. The table lists more than 8,500 distinct CDR3 sequences, around three fifths of them singletons, with 24% in the top ten. The germline CDR1 and CDR2 sequences are DFQATT and SNEGSKA (reference sequence). With V trimmed by 7 bases and J by 2 bases, 8 bases remained unmatched. The CDR3 sequence is 14 residues long. The sample originates from a study of vaccination and CD4 T cells after COVID-19.

Sequenced input: CD4+ T cells from blood, cultured in vitro. The V and J genes are TRBV20-1 and TRBJ1-1; 9 nucleotides agree with TRBD1. The clonotype comes from a human donor in good health. The CDR3 spells CSEMGQGGNTEAFF. CDR3 nucleotides: TGCAGTGAGATGGGACAGGGAGGAAACACTGAAGCTTTCTTT.